A selection of T cell receptor beta chains follows, all from one sample in a study of cytomegalovirus exposure and HLA in healthy donors. Profiled with immunoSEQ multiplex PCR; TCRdb holds only in-frame clones, not every one. The table lists a few hundred thousand clones, around 86% of them singletons. Source material: PBMCs. These receptors all come from a woman under 30 in good health and CMV-seronegative. Both conserved end residues are part of each CDR3. Each record gives: clone size, J gene, D gene, V gene, CDR3 DNA, CDR3 protein. A D gene is named only where the DNA matches it firmly. The size entry is marked missing in some rows and otherwise reads once, few, many or a size class.

>NA|TRBJ2-2|TRBD2|TRBV19
TGTGCCAGTAGTATCGTCAGCGGGAGTTTGCTTGGGGAGCTGTTTTTT
CASSIVSGSLLGELFF
>NA|TRBJ2-1|TRBD2|TRBV15
TGTGCCACCAGCAGCACGACTAGCGGGAGACGTAATGAGCAGTTCTTC
CATSSTTSGRRNEQFF
>few|TRBJ1-5|NA|TRBV6-5
TGTGCCAGCAGTTTATCACAGGGTTCGGGTCAGCCCCAGCATTTT
CASSLSQGSGQPQHF
>NA|TRBJ2-7|NA|TRBV7-9
TGTGCCAGCAGCCCCCGGGACATAGAATACGAGCAGTACTTC
CASSPRDIEYEQYF
>NA|TRBJ2-7|TRBD2|TRBV27
TGTGCCAGCAGTCCCCTTGGCGGGAGAGGTGGGTACGAGCAGTACTTC
CASSPLGGRGGYEQYF
>once|TRBJ1-6|NA|TRBV7-6
TGTGCCAGCAGTGGGGGGGGCTCACCCCTCCACTTT
CASSGGGSPLHF
>few|TRBJ2-7|TRBD2|TRBV5-1
TGCGCCAGCAGCATCGGGACTAGCGGGGGGTACGAGCAGTACTTC
CASSIGTSGGYEQYF
>NA|TRBJ1-1|TRBD1|TRBV28
TGTGCCAGCAGACGAGACAGGGACACTGAAGCTTTCTTT
CASRRDRDTEAFF
>once|TRBJ2-3|TRBD1|TRBV12-5
TGTGCTAGTGCCCCGGGACAGGGGAGAGATACGCAGTATTTT
CASAPGQGRDTQYF
>NA|TRBJ2-2|NA|TRBV6-5
TGTGCCAGCAGTTACTCCCGACAGAACACCGGGGAGCTGTTTTTT
CASSYSRQNTGELFF
>NA|TRBJ2-2|TRBD2|TRBV9
TGTGCCAGCAGCGTAGGCCTAGCGGGGAGGACCGGGGAGCTGTTTTTT
CASSVGLAGRTGELFF
>NA|TRBJ2-7|TRBD2|TRBV19
TGTGCCAGTAGTATCCGGGCGGGAGGCCCTTACGAGCAGTACTTC
CASSIRAGGPYEQYF
>NA|TRBJ1-5|NA|TRBV5-1
TGCGCCAGCAGCATGGGGCCGGGACAGCCCCAGCATTTT
CASSMGPGQPQHF
>NA|TRBJ2-3|NA|TRBV14
TGTGCCAGCAGCCTCCGTTTTGGGGGGGCGGTCCGCACAGATACGCAGTATTTT
CASSLRFGGAVRTDTQYF
>NA|TRBJ2-7|TRBD1|TRBV11-3
TGTGCCAGCAGCTTAAGGACAGGGGAGCAGTACTTC
CASSLRTGEQYF
>NA|TRBJ1-3|TRBD1|TRBV4-2
TGTGCCAGCAGCCAAGGGGGGGACAGGTACTCTGGAAACACCATATATTTT
CASSQGGDRYSGNTIYF
>NA|TRBJ2-3|TRBD2|TRBV30
TGTGCCTGGAGCGTTAGCGGGGGGGCAACAGATACGCAGTATTTT
CAWSVSGGATDTQYF
>NA|TRBJ2-2|TRBD1|TRBV19
TGTGCCAGTAGGCTACAGGGGGCTTTGGGCACCGGGGAGCTGTTTTTT
CASRLQGALGTGELFF
>NA|TRBJ2-7|TRBD2|TRBV4-1
TGCGCCAGCAGCAATCCGGGACTAGCGGGAGTAGTCCGGTACGAGCAGTACTTC
CASSNPGLAGVVRYEQYF
>NA|TRBJ2-7|TRBD2|TRBV15
TGTGCCACCAGCAGAGATCTGGGACTAGCAGGAGAGCAGTACTTC
CATSRDLGLAGEQYF
>once|TRBJ2-3|NA|TRBV7-2
TGTGCCAGCAGCTCCGCCGCGGAGGATACGCAGTATTTT
CASSSAAEDTQYF
>few|TRBJ1-6|NA|TRBV4-1
TGCGCCAGCAGCCAAGTGGCCTCACCCCTCCACTTT
CASSQVASPLHF
>NA|TRBJ2-1|TRBD2|TRBV30
TGTGCCTGGAGCCTACAGGTACTAGCGGGCCACAATGAGCAGTTCTTC
CAWSLQVLAGHNEQFF
>NA|TRBJ1-1|TRBD1|TRBV10-3
TGTGCCATCAGTGAGTCAACAGGGGTAGTTCGAGCTTTCTTT
CAISESTGVVRAFF
>NA|TRBJ1-5|TRBD1|TRBV4-1
TGCGCCAGCAGCCAATGGGGGGACAGGGTGTCCAATCAGCCCCAGCATTTT
CASSQWGDRVSNQPQHF
>NA|TRBJ1-4|NA|TRBV11-2
TGTGCCAGCAGTCCCGTCTTCGGGGCAGGGGATAATGAAAAACTGTTTTTT
CASSPVFGAGDNEKLFF
>NA|TRBJ2-1|TRBD2|TRBV4-2
TGTGCCAGTTCGGGACTAGGTTTATTGGCTGAGCAGTTCTTC
CASSGLGLLAEQFF
>NA|TRBJ1-2|TRBD1|TRBV5-1
TGCGCCAGCAGCTCCCCTAGGACAGGGGAAAGGGATGGCTACACCTTC
CASSSPRTGERDGYTF
>NA|TRBJ2-7|NA|TRBV30
TGTGCCTGGAGGAAGCTTGCAGGGGGAGGCTACGAGCAGTACTTC
CAWRKLAGGGYEQYF
>NA|TRBJ2-3|NA|TRBV28
TGTGCCAGCAGTTTGGGGCGGATCAGCACAGATACGCAGTATTTT
CASSLGRISTDTQYF
>NA|TRBJ2-7|TRBD1|TRBV7-9
TGTGCCAGCAGCTTAGGGAGACAGGGCATCGAGCAGTACTTC
CASSLGRQGIEQYF
>NA|TRBJ1-6|TRBD1|TRBV28
TGTGCCAGCAGACGCGACAGGGGGCATAATTCACCCCTCCACTTT
CASRRDRGHNSPLHF
>NA|TRBJ2-7|TRBD1|TRBV5-4
TGTGCCAGCAGCTTGCTCGGGACAGGGGCACCCTACGAGCAGTACTTC
CASSLLGTGAPYEQYF
>few|TRBJ1-1|NA|TRBV9
TGTGCCAGCAGCCCGACAGTGAACACTGAAGCTTTCTTT
CASSPTVNTEAFF
>NA|TRBJ2-2|TRBD1|TRBV30
TGTGCCCGACAGGGGTTACCCGGGGAGCTGTTTTTT
CARQGLPGELFF
>once|TRBJ1-5|TRBD1|TRBV19
TGTGCCAGTAGAGGACAGGGGTCTAGCAATCAGCCCCAGCATTTT
CASRGQGSSNQPQHF
>NA|TRBJ1-5|TRBD1|TRBV28
TGTGCCAGCAGTTTCCCAGGGGGTCGTCAGCCCCAGCATTTT
CASSFPGGRQPQHF
>NA|TRBJ2-1|TRBD2|TRBV28
TGTGCCAGCAGTTCTAGCGGGAGAACCGATGAGCAGTTCTTC
CASSSSGRTDEQFF
>NA|TRBJ2-1|TRBD2|TRBV7-6
TGTGCCAGCAGCTCGGGACTAACAGTTAATGAGCAGTTCTTC
CASSSGLTVNEQFF
>NA|TRBJ2-5|TRBD2|TRBV28
TGTGCCAGCAGGCCTAGCGGGGACCAAGAGACCCAGTACTTC
CASRPSGDQETQYF
>NA|TRBJ1-2|NA|TRBV9
TGTGCCAGCAGCGTAATCGGGGAGGACTATGGCTACACCTTC
CASSVIGEDYGYTF
>NA|TRBJ2-1|TRBD2|TRBV13
TGTGCCAGCAGCTTTCAGGCGGGAGGTACCCATGAGCAGTTCTTC
CASSFQAGGTHEQFF
>NA|TRBJ2-1|NA|TRBV4-2
TGTGCCAGCAGCCAAGAGGGGGACATCGGTGAGCAGTTCTTC
CASSQEGDIGEQFF
>NA|TRBJ2-3|TRBD2|TRBV30
TGTGCCTGGACCCCGGGACTAGCGTATAGCACAGATACGCAGTATTTT
CAWTPGLAYSTDTQYF
>NA|TRBJ1-4|TRBD1|TRBV6-5
TGTGCCACCCAAGGGTCAGGGGGTGAAAAACTGTTTTTT
CATQGSGGEKLFF
>NA|TRBJ2-7|NA|TRBV28
TGTGCCAGCAGTTTAGGGGAGACCTCCTACGAGCAGTACTTC
CASSLGETSYEQYF
>NA|TRBJ1-1|NA|TRBV30
TGTGCCTGGTCAGGCGGGGGGATGGGTGAAGCTTTCTTT
CAWSGGGMGEAFF
>NA|TRBJ2-7|TRBD1|TRBV10-3
TGTGCCATCAGGGAGGACAGGGGGCCCTACGAGCAGTACTTC
CAIREDRGPYEQYF
>NA|TRBJ2-2|NA|TRBV6-4
TGTGCCACCGCCGGACAGTGGAAAACTATGAACACCGGGGAGCTGTTTTTT
CATAGQWKTMNTGELFF
>NA|TRBJ2-7|TRBD2|TRBV28
TGTGCCAGCAGTTCTCCCGCGGGAGGGGGGTTGGGGGAGCAGTACTTC
CASSSPAGGGLGEQYF
>NA|TRBJ1-1|NA|TRBV19
TGTGCCAGTAGGGGGGCAATGAACACTGAAGCTTTCTTT
CASRGAMNTEAFF
>NA|TRBJ1-3|NA|TRBV28
TGTGCCAGCAGCATACTCGACATCATTGGAAACACCATATATTTT
CASSILDIIGNTIYF
>NA|TRBJ2-1|NA|TRBV13
TGTGCCAGCAGCTTAAAGGGGTCCTACAATGAGCAGTTCTTC
CASSLKGSYNEQFF